This is a list of T cell receptor beta chains from one sample in a study of T-cell memory formation after mild COVID-19. TCRdb analysed the 5' RACE reads with MiXCR anew, one entry per CDR3 protein. Among about 350,000 distinct CDR3 sequences listed, less than 25% were seen once. The material sequenced was PBMCs or a T cell subset sorted from them (not recorded which). Receptors were obtained from a man younger than 30 who had mild COVID-19 (a few samples of this study predate the infection). Cell type and time point are not known. Both conserved end residues are part of each CDR3. D genes are given only for firm matches. A row's size may be missing; if present it is once, few, many or a size class.

d_call j_call v_call clone_size cdr3_nt cdr3_aa
TRBD1 TRBJ1-6 TRBV6-5 - TGTGCCAGCAGTTACGGGACAGGGGGCGATTCACCCCTCCACTTT CASSYGTGGDSPLHF
- TRBJ2-5 TRBV3-1 - TGTGCCAGCAGCCAAGGCCGGACTCCTGCGGGTCGGACCCAGTACTTC CASSQGRTPAGRTQYF
TRBD1 TRBJ1-2 TRBV11-2 few TGTGCCAGCAGCTTACTTTACAGGACAGGGGGTAGGGACTATGGCTACACCTTC CASSLLYRTGGRDYGYTF
TRBD1 TRBJ2-3 TRBV6-5 - TGTGCCAGCAGTTACTCGGCGGCAGGGGGTTGGTCAGATACGCAGTATTTT CASSYSAAGGWSDTQYF
- TRBJ1-1 TRBV5-1 - TGCGCCAGCACCCTCCTCCTGGGGACTGAAGCTTTCTTT CASTLLLGTEAFF
- TRBJ2-2 TRBV28 - TGTGCCAGCAGTCCGCTAGCCGGGGAGCTGTTTTTT CASSPLAGELFF
TRBD1 TRBJ1-2 TRBV20-1 many TGCAGTGCTGGCGACAGGGGTGTCGGCTATGGCTACACCTTC CSAGDRGVGYGYTF
- TRBJ2-5 TRBV6-6 - TGTGCCGGGACGGACGAGTACCAAGAGACCCAGTACTTC CAGTDEYQETQYF
TRBD1 TRBJ1-2 TRBV6-5 - TGTGCCAGCAGTTACTCGAGGAGGGGGCATCGCGGTGGCTACACCTTC CASSYSRRGHRGGYTF
- TRBJ2-4 TRBV7-2 many TGTGCCAGCAGCTACCCCCCGCTGGTACCTCAGTACTTC CASSYPPLVPQYF
- TRBJ1-5 TRBV3-1 - TGTGCCAGCAGCGGACGGTTTAGCAATCAGCCCCAGCATTTT CASSGRFSNQPQHF
- TRBJ2-1 TRBV5-4 few TGTGCCAGCAGCTTGGTTCCCCTAGAGTACAATGAGCAGTTCTTC CASSLVPLEYNEQFF
- TRBJ1-1 TRBV29-1 - TGCAGCGTCGAGGACGGGAACACTGAAGCTTTCTTT CSVEDGNTEAFF
- TRBJ1-4 TRBV6-6 few TGTGCCAGCAGTTACTCCCCGGGGTTGGGGGAAAAACTGTTTTTT CASSYSPGLGEKLFF
TRBD1 TRBJ2-2 TRBV7-7 - TGTGCCAGCAGCTCGGGACAGGGTCTCGCCGGGGAGCTGTTTTTT CASSSGQGLAGELFF
- TRBJ1-2 TRBV4-2 - TGTGCCAGCAGCCCTCGACGGGGCTATGGCTACACCTTC CASSPRRGYGYTF
TRBD1 TRBJ1-5 TRBV18 few TGTGCCAGCTCAGGGACAGGGGGTCGTTTCGACCAGCCCCAGCATTTT CASSGTGGRFDQPQHF
- TRBJ1-5 TRBV6-5 few TGTGCCAGCAGTTACTCGAGAGGATTTCAGCCCCAGCATTTT CASSYSRGFQPQHF
TRBD2 TRBJ2-1 TRBV30 - TGTGCCTGGAGTTCGGGGGGCTCCTACAATGAGCAGTTCTTC CAWSSGGSYNEQFF
- TRBJ2-5 TRBV4-3 - TGCGCCAGCAGCCAAGGGGCGAAAGAGACCCAGTACTTC CASSQGAKETQYF
TRBD1 TRBJ2-2 TRBV4-1 few TGCGCCAGCAGCCAAGAGGTTGGGACAGGGGGACCCGGGGAGCTGTTTTTT CASSQEVGTGGPGELFF
- TRBJ2-1 TRBV12-3/TRBV12-4 few TGTGCCAGCAGTTCCGGGGGTTGGGAGCCCTACAATGAGCAGTTCTTC CASSSGGWEPYNEQFF
TRBD1 TRBJ1-5 TRBV6-5 - TGTGCCAGCAGATCAACAGGGGTAGGACAGCCCCAGCATTTT CASRSTGVGQPQHF
- TRBJ2-5 TRBV7-2 few TGTGCCAGCTCCCGGGACTTCCTGCAAGAGACCCAGTACTTC CASSRDFLQETQYF
TRBD1 TRBJ1-1 TRBV10-1 - TGCGCCAGCAGTGACCGGGACAGGGAAACTTACAGAACGGCCACTGAAGCTTTCTTT CASSDRDRETYRTATEAFF
- TRBJ2-6 TRBV4-1 few TGCGCCAGCAGCCAAGTAATAGGGCGAGGGGCCAACGTCCTGACTTTC CASSQVIGRGANVLTF
- TRBJ2-2 TRBV6-6 - TGTGCCAGCAGTTACTGGCATAAAACCGGGGAGCTGTTTTTT CASSYWHKTGELFF
TRBD1 TRBJ1-2 TRBV19 once TGTGCCAGTAGTTCCCGGGACAGGGTATTTGACTACACCTTC CASSSRDRVFDYTF
- TRBJ2-4 TRBV7-8 few TGTGCCAGCAGCCCCCGTCGGACGATTGACATTCAGTACTTC CASSPRRTIDIQYF
TRBD1 TRBJ2-2 TRBV24-1 few TGTGCCACCGCCGGGACAGGAAACACCGGGGAGCTGTTTTTT CATAGTGNTGELFF
TRBD2 TRBJ2-5 TRBV7-3 few TGTGCCAGCAGCTTAATCCCTAGCGGGGAAGAGACCCAGTACTTC CASSLIPSGEETQYF
- TRBJ1-3 TRBV19 - TGTGCCAGTACCGAACAAGTCTCTGGAAACACCATATATTTT CASTEQVSGNTIYF
TRBD2 TRBJ2-1 TRBV18 few TGTGCCAGCTCACGGCTAGCGGGGGACTACAATGAGCAGTTCTTC CASSRLAGDYNEQFF
TRBD2 TRBJ2-1 TRBV9 few TGTGCCAGCAGCTTTAGCGGGGAAGAGCAGTTCTTC CASSFSGEEQFF
- TRBJ1-3 TRBV4-3 few TGCGCCAGCAGCCAAGATTTAGCAGGGATCGCTGGAAACACCATATATTTT CASSQDLAGIAGNTIYF
TRBD1 TRBJ2-3 TRBV30 - TGTGCCTGGGGCGAGGGACAGAGCACAGATACGCAGTATTTT CAWGEGQSTDTQYF
- TRBJ1-1 TRBV7-9 - TGTGCCAGCAGCTTAATAGCCTCTCCCACTGAAGCTTTCTTT CASSLIASPTEAFF
- TRBJ2-7 TRBV6-1 - TGTGCCAGCGGCCGCCAGGGAACCGAGCAGTACTTC CASGRQGTEQYF
- TRBJ1-5 TRBV28 - TGTGCCAGCCTTCCTCAAGTGGGTCAGCCCCAGCATTTT CASLPQVGQPQHF
- TRBJ2-1 TRBV6-2/TRBV6-3 - TGTGCCAGCAAGGGGGGCAATGAGCAGTTCTTC CASKGGNEQFF
- TRBJ1-1 TRBV6-2/TRBV6-3 few TGTGCCAGCAGTTACACCAGACATGGGCGTAGATATTCGAACACTGAAGCTTTCTTT CASSYTRHGRRYSNTEAFF
- TRBJ1-1 TRBV3-1 many TGTGCCAGCAGCCAAGGGAACACTGAAGCTTTCTTT CASSQGNTEAFF
- TRBJ1-2 TRBV3-1 few TGTGCCAGCAGCCAAGGTCAGGGTCCGGAAGGCTACACCTTC CASSQGQGPEGYTF
TRBD1 TRBJ2-1 TRBV6-2/TRBV6-3 - TGTGCCAGCAGTTCCGCCGAACAGGGGGATAGATACAATGAGCAGTTCTTC CASSSAEQGDRYNEQFF
TRBD1 TRBJ2-5 TRBV7-8 few TGTGCCAGCAGCTCGGGACAGGTCGTCGAGACCCAGTACTTC CASSSGQVVETQYF
- TRBJ2-5 TRBV2 - TGTGCCAGCAGTGAACAGGGGGGCCAAGAGACCCAGTACTTC CASSEQGGQETQYF
- TRBJ2-1 TRBV5-1 few TGCGCCAGCAGCATAATACAGGGACTCAGAAATGAGCAGTTCTTC CASSIIQGLRNEQFF
- TRBJ2-5 TRBV11-3 few TGTGCCAGCAGCTTCGGTCAGGAAGAGACCCAGTACTTC CASSFGQEETQYF
TRBD1 TRBJ2-3 TRBV7-9 - TGTGCCAGCAGCTCGCCGGGACAGCGCGCTTATAGCACAGATACGCAGTATTTT CASSSPGQRAYSTDTQYF
TRBD1 TRBJ1-2 TRBV18 - TGTGCCAGCTCACCGTCACAGGGGCCTAACTATGGCTACACCTTC CASSPSQGPNYGYTF
- TRBJ1-2 TRBV6-2/TRBV6-3 - TGTGCCAGCAGTCAAACGCAGAGGGGCTACACCTTC CASSQTQRGYTF
TRBD1 TRBJ2-7 TRBV6-6 - TGTGCCAGCCGCAAACTGACAGGGGAAAAGGGAACCTACGAGCAGTACTTC CASRKLTGEKGTYEQYF
- TRBJ2-2 TRBV7-2 - TGTGCCAGCAGCTTAGGTGCGGACACCGGGGAGCTGTTTTTT CASSLGADTGELFF